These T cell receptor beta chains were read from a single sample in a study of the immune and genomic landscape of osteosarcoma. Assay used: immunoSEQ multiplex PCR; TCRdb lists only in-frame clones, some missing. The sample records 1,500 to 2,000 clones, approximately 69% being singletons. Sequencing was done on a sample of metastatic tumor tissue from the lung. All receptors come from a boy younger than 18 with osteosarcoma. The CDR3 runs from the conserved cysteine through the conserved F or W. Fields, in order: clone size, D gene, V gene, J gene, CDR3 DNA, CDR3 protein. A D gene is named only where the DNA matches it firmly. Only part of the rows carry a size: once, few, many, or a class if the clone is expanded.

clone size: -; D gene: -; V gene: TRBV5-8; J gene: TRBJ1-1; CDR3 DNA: TGTGCCAGCAGCCTCACACTGAACACTGAAGCTTTCTTT; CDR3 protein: CASSLTLNTEAFF
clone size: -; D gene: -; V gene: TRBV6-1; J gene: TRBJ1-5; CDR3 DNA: TGTGCCAGCAGCCCGGGCCCTGGTAGCAATCAGCCCCAGCATTTT; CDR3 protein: CASSPGPGSNQPQHF
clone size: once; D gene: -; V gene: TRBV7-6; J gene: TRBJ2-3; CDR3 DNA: TGTGCCAGCAGCTTAGGGTCGGGGCGAAGGACAGATACGCAGTATTTT; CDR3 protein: CASSLGSGRRTDTQYF
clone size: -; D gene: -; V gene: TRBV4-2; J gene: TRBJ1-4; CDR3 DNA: TGTGCCAGCAGCAAAAATTCCGGGATCACCACTGGAACTAATGAAAAACTGTTTTTT; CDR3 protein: CASSKNSGITTGTNEKLFF
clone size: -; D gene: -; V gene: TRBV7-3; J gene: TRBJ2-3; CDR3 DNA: TGTGCCAGCAGCCATAGCTCTAGCACAGATACGCAGTATTTT; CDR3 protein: CASSHSSSTDTQYF
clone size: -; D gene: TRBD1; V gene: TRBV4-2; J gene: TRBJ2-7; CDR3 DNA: TGTGCCAGCAGCCCCCTGACAGGGAGCTCCTACGAGCAGTACTTC; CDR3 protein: CASSPLTGSSYEQYF
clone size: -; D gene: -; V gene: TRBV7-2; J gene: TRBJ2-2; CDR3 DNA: TGTGCCAGCAGCCACCCCCAGGGATTGGTCCCCGGGGAGCTGTTTTTT; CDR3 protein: CASSHPQGLVPGELFF
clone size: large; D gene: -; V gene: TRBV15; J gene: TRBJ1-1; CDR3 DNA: TGTGCCACCAGCAGAGAACGGGCTTTCTTT; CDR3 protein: CATSRERAFF
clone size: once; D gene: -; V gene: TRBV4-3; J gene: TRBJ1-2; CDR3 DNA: TGCGCCAGCAGCCAAGATATTGTGGGGGCGCGGGATGGCTACACCTTC; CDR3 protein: CASSQDIVGARDGYTF
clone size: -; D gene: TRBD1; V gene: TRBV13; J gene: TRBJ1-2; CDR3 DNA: TGTGCCAGCAGCTCAGAGGGGACAGGGGGAAAGACTGGTGGCTACACCTTC; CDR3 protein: CASSSEGTGGKTGGYTF
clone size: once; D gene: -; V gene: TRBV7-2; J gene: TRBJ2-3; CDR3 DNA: TGTGCCAGCAGCTTAGCGAGGGTGGTAGCAGGAGATACGCAGTATTTT; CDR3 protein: CASSLARVVAGDTQYF